Presented here are 23 T cell receptor beta chains from one specimen sequenced in a study of blood T cell repertoires in COVID-19. Method: immunoSEQ multiplex PCR; TCRdb's copy keeps in-frame clones and lacks some. Here the sample spans about 15,000 clones, roughly nine tenths being singletons. The sequenced sample consisted of peripheral blood. The receptors derive from a woman of 80 years or more with COVID-19, enrolled during active disease.

The chain uses TRBV10-2 and TRBJ1-5; TRBD1 might be the D (6 bases). The germline V gene has CDR1 WSHSY and CDR2 SAAADI. This CDR3 is 13 amino acids long. The ends were cut back, 3 bases at V and 4 bases at J, with 7 bases in the middle. The DNA of the CDR3 is TGCGCCAGCAGTGATACAGGGAATCAGCCCCAGCATTTT. This gives the protein CASSDTGNQPQHF.

This chain connects TRBV5-4 to TRBJ1-2; weak D call: TRBD1 (5 bases). There are 11 residues in the CDR3. V was shortened by 5 bases and J by 8 bases, with 10 bases between the two germline ends. CDR1 and CDR2 from the germline V gene are SGHNT and YYREEE (reference sequence). This chain's CDR3 is CASRGPWGYTF. Here the CDR3 DNA reads TGTGCCAGCAGGGGGCCTTGGGGCTACACCTTC. Full variable domain (outside the CDR3, taken from reference TRBV5-4 and TRBJ1-2): ETGVTQSPTHLIKTRGQQVTLRCSSQSGHNTVSWYQQALGQGPQFIFQYYREEENGRGNFPPRFSGLQFPNYSSELNVNALELDDSALYLCASRGPWGYTFGSGTRLTVV.

The chain joins TRBV4-1 to TRBJ2-7; TRBD2 is a possible D gene (5 bases). The germline CDR1 and CDR2 sequences are MGHRA and YSYEKL. The CDR3 contains 14 residues. Trimming left V 1 base short and J 0 bases short, with 7 bases between. Here the CDR3 reads CASSQVRASYEQYF. The DNA of the CDR3 is TGCGCCAGCAGCCAAGTGCGGGCCTCCTACGAGCAGTACTTC.

The chain uses TRBV6-5 and TRBJ1-1; D is undetermined. Germline V gene sequence: CDR1 MNHEY, CDR2 SVGAGI. Trimming took off 5 bases at V and 2 bases at J, with 12 bases between the two ends. The CDR3 is made up of 14 amino acids. The CDR3: CASSPLGKNTEAFF. CDR3 in DNA: TGTGCCAGCAGTCCCCTCGGGAAAAACACTGAAGCTTTCTTT.

The chain couples TRBV5-8 to TRBJ2-3; 7 positions agree with TRBD1. The CDR3 is 16 residues long. Trimming removed 0 bases from V and 4 bases from J; junction bases left unmatched: 8. Germline CDR1 and CDR2: SGHTS and YDEGEE. In nucleotides, the CDR3 is TGTGCCAGCAGCTTGGAGAGGGGGCTGTCAGCAGATACGCAGTATTTT. It codes for CASSLERGLSADTQYF.

The chain couples TRBV5-5 to TRBJ2-6; the D gene is possibly TRBD1 (5 bases). V lost 1 base and J lost 2, with 16 bases in between. The CDR3 is 18 residues long. Germline V gene sequence: CDR1 SGHKS, CDR2 YYEKEE (reference sequence). The CDR3 loop reads CASSLNPTGNPGANVLTF. In nucleotides, the CDR3 is TGTGCCAGCAGCTTGAACCCAACAGGAAACCCTGGGGCCAACGTCCTGACTTTC.

CDR3 loop: CASSLAQGNWETQYF. The DNA for the CDR3 is TGCGCCAGCAGCTTGGCGCAGGGGAATTGGGAGACCCAGTACTTC. The chain has TRBV5-1 and TRBJ2-5; weak D call: TRBD1 (6 bases). The CDR3 is 15 residues long. Germline CDR1 reads SGHRS; CDR2 reads YFSETQ. V was trimmed by 0 bases and J by 5 bases, leaving 14 bases between them.

The rearrangement uses TRBV27 and TRBJ2-7; 7 bases map to TRBD1. The CDR3 has 14 residues. The J segment lost 2 bases and the V segment lost 5 bases, leaving 6 bases of the junction unmatched. Germline CDR1 reads MNHEY; CDR2 reads SMNVEV (reference sequence). Here the CDR3 DNA reads TGTGCCAGCAGTCCGGGACAGAGAGCCTACGAGCAGTACTTC. Its protein is CASSPGQRAYEQYF.

In DNA, the CDR3 is TGCGCCATTACCGGGACTAGCGGCTCCTACGAGCAGTACTTC. Its translation is CAITGTSGSYEQYF. The genes are TRBV10-1 and TRBJ2-7; 11 bases fit TRBD2. Germline V gene lookup returns CDR1 WNHNN and CDR2 SYGVQD (reference sequence). With 10 bases clipped from V and 0 bases from J, the junction kept 5 bases outside the gene matches. This CDR3 spans 14 amino acids.

The genes are TRBV6-1 and TRBJ1-6; no clear D gene. Germline CDR1 reads MNHNS; CDR2 reads SASEGT. This CDR3 comprises 14 residues. The V end was cut by 3 bases, the J end by 9 bases, with 12 bases between. The CDR3 nucleotides are TGTGCCAGCAGTGACGCGGGCCCTCTTTCACCCCTCCACTTT. The encoded protein is CASSDAGPLSPLHF.

The genes are TRBV7-3 and TRBJ2-1; 12 nucleotides match TRBD1. V was clipped by 3 bases and J by 8 bases; unmatched bases: 2. The CDR3 runs 14 residues. Germline V lookup: CDR1 SGHTA, CDR2 FQGTGA. The CDR3, as DNA: TGTGCCAGCAGCTTCGGGACAGGGGGCGATGAGCAGTTCTTC. This translates into CASSFGTGGDEQFF.

This chain connects TRBV11-2 to TRBJ1-3, with D uncertain. The CDR3 loop spans 15 amino acids. Germline V gene sequence: CDR1 SGHAT, CDR2 FQNNGV. The ends were cut back, 3 bases at V and 0 bases at J, with 9 bases in the middle. The chain's CDR3 is CASSFSRSSGNTIYF. CDR3 nucleotide sequence: TGTGCCAGCAGCTTCTCCAGGTCCTCTGGAAACACCATATATTTT.

The chain uses TRBV7-8 and TRBJ1-2, with D possibly being TRBD1 (6 bases). Germline-derived CDR1 and CDR2 are SGHVS and FQNEAQ. The CDR3 runs to 14 residues. Trimming removed 1 base at V and 7 bases at J, with 13 bases between. Written as DNA, the CDR3 is TGTGCCAGCAGCTTAGGCAGGGGTTTGCTTGGCTACACCTTC. Its protein is CASSLGRGLLGYTF.

This chain joins TRBV19 and TRBJ2-3, with 13 bases that match TRBD2. Trimming cost V 6 bases and J 1 base; bases outside gene matches: 1. Germline V gene data show CDR1 as LNHDA and CDR2 as SQIVND (reference sequence). CDR3 length equals 15 residues. The chain's CDR3 is CASSGLAGGTDTQYF. CDR3 bases: TGTGCCAGTAGCGGACTAGCGGGGGGCACAGATACGCAGTATTTT.

The chain carries TRBV19 and TRBJ2-7; D ambiguous. Trimming shortened V by 1 base and J by 0 bases, and 7 bases separated the two germline ends. The germline CDR1 and CDR2 sequences are LNHDA and SQIVND (reference sequence). The CDR3 has 14 amino acids. The CDR3 spells CASSIVGGSYEQYF. The DNA for the CDR3 is TGTGCCAGTAGTATAGTCGGCGGCTCCTACGAGCAGTACTTC.

The chain employs TRBV5-1 and TRBJ2-3; 9 bases are a match to TRBD2. V shed 1 base and J 1 base; nucleotides not matched to a gene: 4. Germline-derived CDR1 and CDR2 are SGHRS and YFSETQ. The CDR3 totals 16 residues. The CDR3 protein is CASSLQASGGTDTQYF. The CDR3 DNA reads TGCGCCAGCAGCTTGCAGGCTAGCGGGGGCACAGATACGCAGTATTTT.

The chain has TRBV7-6 and TRBJ2-2; 10 bases line up with TRBD2. Germline-derived CDR1 and CDR2 are SGHVS and FNYEAQ. V gave up 5 bases and J gave up 7 bases; unmatched junction bases: 4. CDR3 length: 14 residues. Here the CDR3 DNA reads TGTGCCAGCAGCCCCGGGACTAGCGTCGGGGAGCTGTTTTTT. Protein: CASSPGTSVGELFF.

This clone was observed once. The chain uses TRBV28 and TRBJ2-3, with D possibly being TRBD2 (5 bases). This CDR3 comprises 13 residues. The V and J ends lost 8 bases and 6 bases respectively, with 15 bases between them. CDR1 is MDHEN and CDR2 is SYDVKM in the germline V gene. CDR3: CASESGIRDTQYF. CDR3 nucleotides: TGTGCCAGCGAGTCCGGGATTAGGGATACGCAGTATTTT.

This clone was picked up one time. The V and J genes are TRBV5-6 and TRBJ2-2; the D gene is possibly TRBD1 (5 bases). Trimming stripped 3 bases from V and 1 base from J, with 7 bases between. The germline CDR1 and CDR2 sequences are SGHDT and YYEEEE. CDR3 length: 14 residues. CDR3 sequence reads: CASSYDRNTGELFF. As DNA, the CDR3 is TGTGCCAGCAGCTATGACAGGAACACCGGGGAGCTGTTTTTT.

By share of the sample, this clone is large. The V and J genes are TRBV19 and TRBJ2-1; tentatively, D is TRBD2 (5 bases). Germline V gives CDR1 LNHDA, CDR2 SQIVND (reference sequence). Trimming took off 3 bases at V and 1 base at J, with 10 bases between the two ends. This CDR3 has 15 residues. CDR3 DNA sequence: TGTGCCAGTAGTATGGGAGTTTTATCCTACAATGAGCAGTTCTTC. Protein product: CASSMGVLSYNEQFF.

This clone has only one observation. The chain links TRBV7-9 to TRBJ1-1; no reliable D call. CDR3 length: 15 amino acids. The germline V gene has CDR1 SEHNR and CDR2 FQNEAQ (reference sequence). The V end lost 11 bases, the J end lost 1 base, and 20 bases lay between the germline ends. CDR3 region: CAPTRPGGANTEAFF. The DNA for the CDR3 is TGTGCCCCCACTCGGCCAGGAGGCGCGAACACTGAAGCTTTCTTT.

The genes are TRBV7-2 and TRBJ2-7, with 15 bases lining up with TRBD2. V gave up 6 bases and J gave up 4 bases; unmatched junction bases: 4. Germline CDR1 reads SGHTA; CDR2 reads FQGNSA. The CDR3 spans 15 residues. CDR3 sequence (DNA): TGTGCCAGCAGTCGGACTAGCGGGGGGGGTTACGAGCAGTACTTC. Its protein product is CASSRTSGGGYEQYF. Full variable domain (rest looked up from reference TRBV7-2 and TRBJ2-7): GAGVSQSPSNKVTEKGKDVELRCDPISGHTALYWYRQSLGQGLEFLIYFQGNSAPDKSGLPSDRFSAERTGGSVSTLTIQRTQQEDSAVYLCASSRTSGGGYEQYFGPGTRLTVT.

The V gene is TRBV27, the J gene TRBJ1-1, with D perhaps TRBD1 (5 bases). The CDR3 loop spans 14 amino acids. Trimming removed 2 bases at V and 5 bases at J, with 12 bases between. Germline CDR1 is MNHEY and CDR2 is SMNVEV (reference sequence). The CDR3 coding sequence is TGTGCCAGCAGTTTAGGTTACGGGGGGACTGAAGCTTTCTTT. Its translation is CASSLGYGGTEAFF.